This T cell receptor beta chain was observed in a study of radiotherapy plus CTLA-4 blockade in lung cancer. The wider study: Objective responses arose in approximately 17% of patients, and around 30% experienced disease control.

Some clones are missing from TCRdb's copy, which holds only in-frame ones; the method was immunoSEQ multiplex PCR. Of roughly 59,000 clones in the sample, about 70% were seen once. The V gene end was trimmed by 5 bases and the J gene end by 9 bases; junction bases not matched to a gene: 6. Germline V gene sequence: CDR1 SNHLY, CDR2 FYNNEI. The CDR3 is 15 residues long. The sequencing here drew on peripheral blood, taken from a patient treated with radiotherapy plus ipilimumab. The clonotype originates from a human donor with non-small cell lung cancer whose response to radiotherapy plus ipilimumab could not be evaluated. The gene calls are TRBV2 and TRBJ2-1; 14 nucleotides agree with TRBD2. The CDR3 sequence is CASSIGTSGRSEQFF. In nucleotides, the CDR3 is TGTGCCAGCAGTATAGGGACTAGCGGGAGATCTGAGCAGTTCTTC. The full variable domain, with the rest looked up from reference TRBV2 and TRBJ2-1, is EPEVTQTPSHQVTQMGQEVILRCVPISNHLYFYWYRQILGQKVEFLVSFYNNEISEKSEIFDDQFSVERPDGSNFTLKIRSTKLEDSAMYFCASSIGTSGRSEQFFGPGTRLTVL.